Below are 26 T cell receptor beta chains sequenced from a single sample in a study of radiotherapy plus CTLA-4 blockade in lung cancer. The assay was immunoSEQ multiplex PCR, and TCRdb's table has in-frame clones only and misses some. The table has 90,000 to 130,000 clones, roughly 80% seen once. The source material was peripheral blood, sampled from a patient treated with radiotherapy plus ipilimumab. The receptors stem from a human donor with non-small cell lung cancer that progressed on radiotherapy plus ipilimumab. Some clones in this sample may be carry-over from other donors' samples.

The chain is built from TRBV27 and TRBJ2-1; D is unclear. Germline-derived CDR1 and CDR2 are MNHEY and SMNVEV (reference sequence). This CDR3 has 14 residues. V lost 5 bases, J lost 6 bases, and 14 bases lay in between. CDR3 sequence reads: CASSPPAFGNEQFF. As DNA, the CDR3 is TGTGCCAGCAGTCCCCCGGCCTTTGGCAATGAGCAGTTCTTC.

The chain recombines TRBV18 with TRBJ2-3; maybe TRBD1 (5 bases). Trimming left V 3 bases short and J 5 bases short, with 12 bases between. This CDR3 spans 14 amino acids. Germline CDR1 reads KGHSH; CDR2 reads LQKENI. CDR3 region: CASSPLRGLDTQYF. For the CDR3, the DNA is TGTGCCAGCTCACCCTTAAGGGGCTTAGATACGCAGTATTTT.

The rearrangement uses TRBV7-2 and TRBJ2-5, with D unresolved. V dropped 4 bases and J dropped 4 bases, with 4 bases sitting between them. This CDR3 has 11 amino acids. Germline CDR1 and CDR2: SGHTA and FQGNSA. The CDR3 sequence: CASSSAETQYF. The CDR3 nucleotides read TGTGCCAGCAGCTCGGCAGAGACCCAGTACTTC.

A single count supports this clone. Written as DNA, the CDR3 is TGTGCCAGCAGCTTTCTTCCCGGCCCTGGTCGCGGCTACACCTTC. It translates to CASSFLPGPGRGYTF. The chain couples TRBV7-2 to TRBJ1-2; no definite D call. V lost 3 bases to trimming and J lost 8 bases, with 19 bases between them. The CDR3 covers 15 residues. The germline V gene encodes CDR1 SGHTA and CDR2 FQGNSA.

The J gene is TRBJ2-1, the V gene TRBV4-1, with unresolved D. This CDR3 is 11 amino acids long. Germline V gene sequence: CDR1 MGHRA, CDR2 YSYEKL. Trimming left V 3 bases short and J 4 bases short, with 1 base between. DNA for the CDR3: TGCGCCAGCAGCCATTACAATGAGCAGTTCTTC. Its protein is CASSHYNEQFF.

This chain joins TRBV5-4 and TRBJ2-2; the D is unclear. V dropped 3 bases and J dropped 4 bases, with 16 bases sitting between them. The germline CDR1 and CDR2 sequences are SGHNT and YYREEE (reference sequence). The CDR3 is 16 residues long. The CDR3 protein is CASSSATLKSTGELFF. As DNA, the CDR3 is TGTGCCAGCAGCTCAGCTACTCTGAAAAGCACCGGGGAGCTGTTTTTT.

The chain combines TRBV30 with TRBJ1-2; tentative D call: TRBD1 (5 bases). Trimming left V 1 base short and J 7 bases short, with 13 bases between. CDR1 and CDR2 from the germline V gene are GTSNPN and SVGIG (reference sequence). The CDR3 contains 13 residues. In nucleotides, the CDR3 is TGTGCCTGGAGTGCCGGGACGGTCGGTGGCTACACCTTC. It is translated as CAWSAGTVGGYTF. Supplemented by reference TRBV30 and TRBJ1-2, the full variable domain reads SQTIHQWPATLVQPVGSPLSLECTVEGTSNPNLYWYRQAAGRGLQLLFYSVGIGQISSEVPQNLSASRPQDRQFILSSKKLLLSDSGFYLCAWSAGTVGGYTFGSGTRLTVV.

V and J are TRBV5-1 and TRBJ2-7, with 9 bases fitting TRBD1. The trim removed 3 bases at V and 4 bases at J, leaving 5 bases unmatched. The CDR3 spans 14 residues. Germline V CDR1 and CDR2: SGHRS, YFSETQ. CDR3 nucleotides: TGCGCCAGCAGCTCCGGGACAGGGTTGTACGAGCAGTACTTC. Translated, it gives CASSSGTGLYEQYF. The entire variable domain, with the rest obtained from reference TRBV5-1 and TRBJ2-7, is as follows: KAGVTQTPRYLIKTRGQQVTLSCSPISGHRSVSWYQQTPGQGLQFLFEYFSETQRNKGNFPGRFSGRQFSNSRSEMNVSTLELGDSALYLCASSSGTGLYEQYFGPGTRLTVT.

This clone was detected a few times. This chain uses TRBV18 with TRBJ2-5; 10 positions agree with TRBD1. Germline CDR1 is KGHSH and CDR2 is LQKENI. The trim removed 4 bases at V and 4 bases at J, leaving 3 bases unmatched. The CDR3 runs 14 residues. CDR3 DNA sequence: TGTGCCAGCTCACTGACAGGGGGCTTAGAGACCCAGTACTTC. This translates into CASSLTGGLETQYF. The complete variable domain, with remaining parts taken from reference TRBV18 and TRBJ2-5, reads NAGVMQNPRHLVRRRGQEARLRCSPMKGHSHVYWYRQLPEEGLKFMVYLQKENIIDESGMPKERFSAEFPKEGPSILRIQQVVRGDSAAYFCASSLTGGLETQYFGPGTRLLVL.

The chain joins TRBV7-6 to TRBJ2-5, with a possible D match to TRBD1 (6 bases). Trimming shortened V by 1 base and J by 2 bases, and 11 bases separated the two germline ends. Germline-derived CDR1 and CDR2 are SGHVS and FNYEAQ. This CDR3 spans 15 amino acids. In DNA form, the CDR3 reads TGTGCCAGCAGCTTAGGGGGACATGGTCAAGAGACCCAGTACTTC. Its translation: CASSLGGHGQETQYF.

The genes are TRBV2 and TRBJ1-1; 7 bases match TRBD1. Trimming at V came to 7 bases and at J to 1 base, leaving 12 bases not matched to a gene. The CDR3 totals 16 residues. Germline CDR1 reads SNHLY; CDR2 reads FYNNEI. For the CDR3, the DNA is TGTGCCAGCATTCCTGGGCCCGGGACAGCGAACACTGAAGCTTTCTTT. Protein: CASIPGPGTANTEAFF.

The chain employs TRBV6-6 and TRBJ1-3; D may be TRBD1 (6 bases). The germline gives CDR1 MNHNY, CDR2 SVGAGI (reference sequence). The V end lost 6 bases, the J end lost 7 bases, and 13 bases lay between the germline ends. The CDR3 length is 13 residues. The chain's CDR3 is CASREGGANTIYF. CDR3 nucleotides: TGTGCCAGCAGAGAGGGGGGGGCGAACACCATATATTTT.

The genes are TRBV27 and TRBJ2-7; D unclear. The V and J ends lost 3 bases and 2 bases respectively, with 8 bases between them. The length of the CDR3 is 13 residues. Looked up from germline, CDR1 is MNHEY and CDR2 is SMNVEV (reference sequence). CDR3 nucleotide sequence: TGTGCCAGCAGTTTTGGGTCCCCCTACGAGCAGTACTTC. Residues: CASSFGSPYEQYF.

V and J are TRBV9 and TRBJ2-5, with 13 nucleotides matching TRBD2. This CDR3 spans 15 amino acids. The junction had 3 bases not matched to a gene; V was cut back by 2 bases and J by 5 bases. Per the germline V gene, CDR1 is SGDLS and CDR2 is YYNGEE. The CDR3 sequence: CASSVQTSGGETQYF. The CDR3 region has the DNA TGTGCCAGCAGCGTCCAGACTAGCGGGGGGGAGACCCAGTACTTC. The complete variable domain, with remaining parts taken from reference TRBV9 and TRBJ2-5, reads DSGVTQTPKHLITATGQRVTLRCSPRSGDLSVYWYQQSLDQGLQFLIQYYNGEERAKGNILERFSAQQFPDLHSELNLSSLELGDSALYFCASSVQTSGGETQYFGPGTRLLVL.

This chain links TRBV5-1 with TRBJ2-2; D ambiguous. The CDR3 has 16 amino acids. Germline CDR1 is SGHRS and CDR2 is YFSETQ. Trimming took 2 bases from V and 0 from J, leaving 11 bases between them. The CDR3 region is CASSFVTASNTGELFF. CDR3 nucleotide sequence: TGCGCCAGCAGCTTCGTGACGGCCTCGAACACCGGGGAGCTGTTTTTT.

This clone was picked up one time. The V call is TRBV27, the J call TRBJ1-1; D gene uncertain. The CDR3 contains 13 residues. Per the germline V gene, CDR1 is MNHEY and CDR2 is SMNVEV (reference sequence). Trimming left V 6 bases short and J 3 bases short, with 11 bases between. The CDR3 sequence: CASSPVDDTEAFF. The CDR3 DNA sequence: TGTGCCAGCAGCCCGGTGGACGACACTGAAGCTTTCTTT.

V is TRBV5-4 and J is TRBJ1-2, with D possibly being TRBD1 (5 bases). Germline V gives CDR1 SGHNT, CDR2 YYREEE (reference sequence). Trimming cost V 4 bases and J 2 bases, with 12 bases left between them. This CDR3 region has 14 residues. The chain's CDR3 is CASSPRQGNYGYTF. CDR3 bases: TGTGCCAGCAGCCCTAGGCAGGGAAACTATGGCTACACCTTC.

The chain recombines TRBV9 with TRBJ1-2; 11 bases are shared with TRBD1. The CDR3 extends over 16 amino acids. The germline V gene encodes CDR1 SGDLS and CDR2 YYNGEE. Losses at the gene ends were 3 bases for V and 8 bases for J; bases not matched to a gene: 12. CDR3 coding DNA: TGTGCCAGCAGCGAGCGGACAGGACAGGGGGCGCGCGGCTACACCTTC. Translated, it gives CASSERTGQGARGYTF.

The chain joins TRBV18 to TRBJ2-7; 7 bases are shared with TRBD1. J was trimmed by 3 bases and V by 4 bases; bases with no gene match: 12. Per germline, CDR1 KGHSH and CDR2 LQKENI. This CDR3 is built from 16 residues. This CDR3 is CASSRHRDSTFYEQYF. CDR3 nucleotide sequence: TGTGCCAGCTCACGCCACCGGGACAGTACCTTCTACGAGCAGTACTTC.

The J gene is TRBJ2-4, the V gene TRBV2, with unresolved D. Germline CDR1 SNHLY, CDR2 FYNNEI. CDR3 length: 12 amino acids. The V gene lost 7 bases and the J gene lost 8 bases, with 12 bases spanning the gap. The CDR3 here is CASNGVGDIQYF. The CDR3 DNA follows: TGTGCCAGCAATGGGGTTGGGGACATTCAGTACTTC.

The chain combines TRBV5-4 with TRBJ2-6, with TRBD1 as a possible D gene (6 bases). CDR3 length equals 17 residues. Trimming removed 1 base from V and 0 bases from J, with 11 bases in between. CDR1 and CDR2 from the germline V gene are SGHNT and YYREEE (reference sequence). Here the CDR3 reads CASSLQGSSSGANVLTF. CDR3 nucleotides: TGTGCCAGCAGCTTGCAGGGGTCCAGCTCTGGGGCCAACGTCCTGACTTTC.

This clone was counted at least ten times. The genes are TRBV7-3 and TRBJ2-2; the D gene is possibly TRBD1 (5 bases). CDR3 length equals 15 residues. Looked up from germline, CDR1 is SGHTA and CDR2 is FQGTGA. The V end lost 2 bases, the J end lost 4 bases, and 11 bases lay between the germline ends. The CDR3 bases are TGTGCCAGCAGCTTAGGCAGGGATGGCACCGGGGAGCTGTTTTTT. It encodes CASSLGRDGTGELFF.

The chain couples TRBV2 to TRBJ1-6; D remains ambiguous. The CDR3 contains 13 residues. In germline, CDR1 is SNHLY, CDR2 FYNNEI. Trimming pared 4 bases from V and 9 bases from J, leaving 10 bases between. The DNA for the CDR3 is TGTGCCAGCAGTGGGGAGGTCGTTTCACCCCTCCACTTT. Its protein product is CASSGEVVSPLHF. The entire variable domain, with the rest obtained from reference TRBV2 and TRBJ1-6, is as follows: EPEVTQTPSHQVTQMGQEVILRCVPISNHLYFYWYRQILGQKVEFLVSFYNNEISEKSEIFDDQFSVERPDGSNFTLKIRSTKLEDSAMYFCASSGEVVSPLHFGNGTRLTVT.

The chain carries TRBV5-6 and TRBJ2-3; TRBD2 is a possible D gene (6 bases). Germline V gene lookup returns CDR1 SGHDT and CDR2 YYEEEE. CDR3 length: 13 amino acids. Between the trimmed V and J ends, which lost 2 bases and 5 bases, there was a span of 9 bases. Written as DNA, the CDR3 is TGTGCCAGCAGCTTCTGGGGACTAGATACGCAGTATTTT. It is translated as CASSFWGLDTQYF.

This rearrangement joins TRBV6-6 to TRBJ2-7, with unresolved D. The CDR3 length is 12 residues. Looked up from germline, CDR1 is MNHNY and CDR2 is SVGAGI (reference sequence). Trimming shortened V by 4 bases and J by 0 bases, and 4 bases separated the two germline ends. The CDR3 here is CASSSVSYEQYF. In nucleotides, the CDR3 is TGTGCCAGCAGTTCGGTCTCCTACGAGCAGTACTTC.

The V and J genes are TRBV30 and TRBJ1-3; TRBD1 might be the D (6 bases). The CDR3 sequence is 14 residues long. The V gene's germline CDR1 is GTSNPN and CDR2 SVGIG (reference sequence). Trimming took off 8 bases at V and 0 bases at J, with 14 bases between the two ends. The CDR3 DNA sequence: TGTGCCCGACAGGACCCGAGCTCTGGAAACACCATATATTTT. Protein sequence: CARQDPSSGNTIYF.